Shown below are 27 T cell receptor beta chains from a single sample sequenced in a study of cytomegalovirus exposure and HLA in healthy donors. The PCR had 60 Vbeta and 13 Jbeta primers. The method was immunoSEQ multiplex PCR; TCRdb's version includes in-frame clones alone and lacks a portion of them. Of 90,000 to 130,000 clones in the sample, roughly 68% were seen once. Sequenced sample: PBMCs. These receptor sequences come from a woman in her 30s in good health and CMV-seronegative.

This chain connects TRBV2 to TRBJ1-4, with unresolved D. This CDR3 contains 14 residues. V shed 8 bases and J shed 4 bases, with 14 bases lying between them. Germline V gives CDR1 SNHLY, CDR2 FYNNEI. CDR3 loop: CASEGGQDNEKLFF. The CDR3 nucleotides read TGTGCCAGCGAGGGCGGCCAAGATAATGAAAAACTGTTTTTT.

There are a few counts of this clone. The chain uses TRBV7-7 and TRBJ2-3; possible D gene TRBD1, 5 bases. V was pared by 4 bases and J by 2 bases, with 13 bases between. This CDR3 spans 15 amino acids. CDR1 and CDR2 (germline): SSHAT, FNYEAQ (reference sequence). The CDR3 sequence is CASSSTGVATDTQYF. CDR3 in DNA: TGTGCCAGCAGCTCAACAGGAGTAGCCACAGATACGCAGTATTTT.

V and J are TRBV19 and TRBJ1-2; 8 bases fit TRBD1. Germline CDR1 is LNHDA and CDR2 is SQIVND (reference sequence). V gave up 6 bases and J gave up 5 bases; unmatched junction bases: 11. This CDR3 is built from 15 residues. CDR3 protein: CASRGFGQGEYGYTF. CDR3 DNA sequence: TGTGCCAGTAGGGGATTTGGACAGGGAGAATATGGCTACACCTTC.

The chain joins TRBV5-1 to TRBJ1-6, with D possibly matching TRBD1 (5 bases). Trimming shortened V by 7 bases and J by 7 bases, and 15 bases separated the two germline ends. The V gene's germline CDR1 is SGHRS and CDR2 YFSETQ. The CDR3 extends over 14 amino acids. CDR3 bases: TGCGCCAGCGGGGGGGGACGACAGAATTCACCCCTCCACTTT. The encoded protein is CASGGGRQNSPLHF.

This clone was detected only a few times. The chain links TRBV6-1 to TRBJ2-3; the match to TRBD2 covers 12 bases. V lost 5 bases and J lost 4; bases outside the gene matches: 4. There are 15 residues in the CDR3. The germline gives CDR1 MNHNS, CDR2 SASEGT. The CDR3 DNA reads TGTGCCAGCAGTTCGACTAGCGGGAGCGCAGATACGCAGTATTTT. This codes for CASSSTSGSADTQYF.

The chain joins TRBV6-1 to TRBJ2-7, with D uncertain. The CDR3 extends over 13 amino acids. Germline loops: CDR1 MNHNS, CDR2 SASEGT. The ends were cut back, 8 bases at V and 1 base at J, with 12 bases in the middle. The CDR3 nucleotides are TGTGCCAGCGGTCCTGAGGCATCCTACGAGCAGTACTTC. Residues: CASGPEASYEQYF.

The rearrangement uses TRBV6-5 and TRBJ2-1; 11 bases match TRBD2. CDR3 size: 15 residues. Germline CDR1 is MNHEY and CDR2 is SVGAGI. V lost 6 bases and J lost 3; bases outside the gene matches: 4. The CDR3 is CASSLTSGSYNEQFF. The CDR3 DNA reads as TGTGCCAGCAGCCTAACTAGCGGGAGCTACAATGAGCAGTTCTTC.

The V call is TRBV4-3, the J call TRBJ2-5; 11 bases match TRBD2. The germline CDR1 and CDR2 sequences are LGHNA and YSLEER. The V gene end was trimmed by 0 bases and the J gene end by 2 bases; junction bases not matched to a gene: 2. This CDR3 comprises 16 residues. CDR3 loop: CASSQDLAGGQETQYF. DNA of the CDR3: TGCGCCAGCAGCCAAGATTTAGCGGGGGGGCAAGAGACCCAGTACTTC.

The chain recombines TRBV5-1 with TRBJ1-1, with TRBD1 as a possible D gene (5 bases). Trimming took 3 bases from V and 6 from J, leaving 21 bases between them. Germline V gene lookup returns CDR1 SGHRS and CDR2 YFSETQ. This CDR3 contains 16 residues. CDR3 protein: CASSSSRLGERAEAFF. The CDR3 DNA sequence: TGCGCCAGCAGCTCAAGTCGATTAGGGGAACGTGCTGAAGCTTTCTTT.

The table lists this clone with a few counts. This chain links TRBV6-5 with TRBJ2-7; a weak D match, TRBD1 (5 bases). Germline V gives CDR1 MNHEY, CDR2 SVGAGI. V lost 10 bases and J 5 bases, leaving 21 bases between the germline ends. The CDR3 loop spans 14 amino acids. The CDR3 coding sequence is TGTGCCACCGCCCTGACAGTTGGCCCCCACGAGCAGTACTTC. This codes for CATALTVGPHEQYF.

The CDR3 DNA reads TGCGCCAGCAGCTTGGCGGGCCCAGGCGGGGGCTACACCTTC. Its protein product is CASSLAGPGGGYTF. The genes are TRBV5-1 and TRBJ1-2; D is uncertain. Trimming shortened V by 0 bases and J by 8 bases, and 14 bases separated the two germline ends. The CDR3 is 14 residues long. CDR1 is SGHRS and CDR2 is YFSETQ in the germline V gene.

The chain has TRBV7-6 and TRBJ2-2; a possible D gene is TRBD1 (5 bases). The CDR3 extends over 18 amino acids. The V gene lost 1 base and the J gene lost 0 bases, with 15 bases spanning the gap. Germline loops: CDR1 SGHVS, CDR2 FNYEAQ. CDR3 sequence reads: CASSLETFWGSNTGELFF. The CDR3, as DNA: TGTGCCAGCAGCTTAGAAACGTTTTGGGGCTCGAACACCGGGGAGCTGTTTTTT.

CDR3 residues: CASSSGGGGAAFF. The CDR3 DNA reads as TGTGCCAGCAGCTCGGGTGGCGGGGGGGCGGCTTTCTTT. This chain joins TRBV5-4 and TRBJ1-1, with a possible D match to TRBD1 (6 bases). V was clipped by 3 bases and J by 11 bases, with 17 bases between them. Germline CDR1 SGHNT, CDR2 YYREEE (reference sequence). This CDR3 is 13 amino acids long. The full variable domain, completed using reference TRBV5-4 and TRBJ1-1, is ETGVTQSPTHLIKTRGQQVTLRCSSQSGHNTVSWYQQALGQGPQFIFQYYREEENGRGNFPPRFSGLQFPNYSSELNVNALELDDSALYLCASSSGGGGAAFFGQGTRLTVV.

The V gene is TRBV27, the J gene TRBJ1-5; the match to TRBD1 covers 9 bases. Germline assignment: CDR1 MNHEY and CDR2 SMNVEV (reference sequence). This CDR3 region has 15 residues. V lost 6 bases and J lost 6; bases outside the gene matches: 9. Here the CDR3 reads CASSQTTGGGQPQHF. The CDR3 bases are TGTGCCAGCAGCCAAACTACAGGGGGCGGTCAGCCCCAGCATTTT.

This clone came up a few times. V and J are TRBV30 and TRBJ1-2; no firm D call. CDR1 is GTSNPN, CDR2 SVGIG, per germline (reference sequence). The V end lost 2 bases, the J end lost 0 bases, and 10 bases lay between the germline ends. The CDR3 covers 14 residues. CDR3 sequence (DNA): TGTGCCTGGAGTCGAGCACCTGCTAACTATGGCTACACCTTC. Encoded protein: CAWSRAPANYGYTF. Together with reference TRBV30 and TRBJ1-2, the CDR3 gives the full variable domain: SQTIHQWPATLVQPVGSPLSLECTVEGTSNPNLYWYRQAAGRGLQLLFYSVGIGQISSEVPQNLSASRPQDRQFILSSKKLLLSDSGFYLCAWSRAPANYGYTFGSGTRLTVV.

The CDR3 protein is CASSPGLAGGNEQFF. The CDR3 nucleotides are TGCGCCAGCAGCCCGGGACTAGCGGGGGGTAACGAGCAGTTCTTC. The chain links TRBV5-1 to TRBJ2-1; 15 bases are a match to TRBD2. V lost 4 bases to trimming and J lost 10 bases; unmatched junction nucleotides: 6. The CDR3 has 15 amino acids. From germline, CDR1 is SGHRS and CDR2 YFSETQ.

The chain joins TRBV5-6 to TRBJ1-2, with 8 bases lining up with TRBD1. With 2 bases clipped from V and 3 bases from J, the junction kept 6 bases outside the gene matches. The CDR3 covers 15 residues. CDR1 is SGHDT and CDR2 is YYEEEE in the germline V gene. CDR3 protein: CASSFGQGLYYGYTF. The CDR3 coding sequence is TGTGCCAGCAGCTTTGGACAGGGACTGTACTATGGCTACACCTTC.

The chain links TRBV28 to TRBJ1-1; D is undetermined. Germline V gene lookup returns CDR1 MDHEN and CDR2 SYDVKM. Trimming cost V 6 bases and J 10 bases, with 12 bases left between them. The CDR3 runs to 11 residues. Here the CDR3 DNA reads TGTGCCAGCAGCGTTAATTGGAGAGCTTTCTTT. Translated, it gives CASSVNWRAFF.

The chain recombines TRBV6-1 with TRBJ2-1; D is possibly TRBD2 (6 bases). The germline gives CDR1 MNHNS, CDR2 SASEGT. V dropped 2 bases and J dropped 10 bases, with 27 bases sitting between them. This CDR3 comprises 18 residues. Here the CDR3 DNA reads TGTGCCAGCAGTGAACGAGGTGGAGGGAGTCCCCGCCGGGGCGAGCAGTTCTTC. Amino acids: CASSERGGGSPRRGEQFF.

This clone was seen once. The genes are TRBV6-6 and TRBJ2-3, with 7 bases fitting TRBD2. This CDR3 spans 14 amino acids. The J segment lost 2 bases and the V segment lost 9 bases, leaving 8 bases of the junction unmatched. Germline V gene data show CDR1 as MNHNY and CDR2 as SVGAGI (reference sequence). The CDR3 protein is CASHPGLVTDTQYF. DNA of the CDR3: TGTGCCAGTCATCCTGGACTAGTCACAGATACGCAGTATTTT.

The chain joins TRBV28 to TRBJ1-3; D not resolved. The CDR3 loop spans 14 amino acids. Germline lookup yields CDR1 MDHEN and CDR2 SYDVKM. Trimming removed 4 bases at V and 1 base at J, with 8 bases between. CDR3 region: CASSSVGSGNTIYF. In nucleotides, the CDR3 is TGTGCCAGCAGTTCTGTCGGGTCTGGAAACACCATATATTTT.

CDR3 coding DNA: TGCGCCAGCAGACAGGGGACGGCTGAAGCTTTCTTT. This translates into CASRQGTAEAFF. The chain recombines TRBV5-1 with TRBJ1-1, with 7 bases fitting TRBD1. Germline V gives CDR1 SGHRS, CDR2 YFSETQ. CDR3 size: 12 residues. The V and J ends lost 5 bases and 6 bases, in that order; junction bases with no gene match: 4.

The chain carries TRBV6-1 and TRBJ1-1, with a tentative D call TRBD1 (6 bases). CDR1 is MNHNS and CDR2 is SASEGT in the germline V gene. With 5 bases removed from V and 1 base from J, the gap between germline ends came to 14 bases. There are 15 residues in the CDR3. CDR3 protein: CASSSQLGGNTEAFF. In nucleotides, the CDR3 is TGTGCCAGCAGTAGTCAACTAGGGGGGAACACTGAAGCTTTCTTT.

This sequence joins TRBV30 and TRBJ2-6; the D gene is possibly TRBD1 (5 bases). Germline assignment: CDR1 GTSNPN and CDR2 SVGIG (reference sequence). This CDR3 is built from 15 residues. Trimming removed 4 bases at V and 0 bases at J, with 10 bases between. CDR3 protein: CAWTGSLSGANVLTF. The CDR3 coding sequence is TGTGCCTGGACAGGGTCTCTCTCTGGGGCCAACGTCCTGACTTTC.

CDR3 sequence: CASGLPPRTGEAGNTIYF. The CDR3, as DNA: TGTGCTAGTGGTTTGCCTCCCCGGACAGGGGAAGCTGGAAACACCATATATTTT. The gene calls are TRBV12-5 and TRBJ1-3; 9 bases align to TRBD1. The CDR3 extends over 18 amino acids. After removal of 2 bases from V and 2 bases from J, the junction contained 10 bases not matched to a gene. CDR1 is LGHNT and CDR2 is FRNRAP in the germline V gene.

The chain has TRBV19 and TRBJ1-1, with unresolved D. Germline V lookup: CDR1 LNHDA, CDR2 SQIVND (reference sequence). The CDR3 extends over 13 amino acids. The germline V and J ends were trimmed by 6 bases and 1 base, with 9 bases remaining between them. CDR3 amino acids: CASSPGWNTEAFF. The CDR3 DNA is TGTGCCAGTAGCCCGGGATGGAACACTGAAGCTTTCTTT. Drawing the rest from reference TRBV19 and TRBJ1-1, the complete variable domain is DGGITQSPKYLFRKEGQNVTLSCEQNLNHDAMYWYRQDPGQGLRLIYYSQIVNDFQKGDIAEGYSVSREKKESFPLTVTSAQKNPTAFYLCASSPGWNTEAFFGQGTRLTVV.

CDR3 protein: CASSLTRDSPYYGYTF. As DNA, the CDR3 is TGTGCCAGCAGCTTAACGCGGGACAGCCCCTACTATGGCTACACCTTC. The rearrangement links TRBV7-3 to TRBJ1-2; 7 positions match TRBD1. J was trimmed by 3 bases and V by 0 bases; bases with no gene match: 7. CDR3 size: 16 residues. CDR1 SGHTA and CDR2 FQGTGA come from the germline V gene.